Sequencing of this T cell receptor (beta chain) was carried out in a study of T cell repertoires in cytomegalovirus infection. Study-level information: Public TCR beta signatures provided an indication of both CMV infection and a matching HLA type.

TCRdb ran MiXCR on the reads and lists one entry per CDR3 protein. The sample has more than 400,000 distinct CDR3 sequences; 26% are singletons. Points on this clonotype: Its antigen is not identified.

Study-level findings and limits: Clonotypes of TCR beta that were HLA-C-restricted and CMV-specific dominated the ex vivo response. The cumulative frequency of public TCR beta families distinguished individuals who carried CMV together with the relevant HLA.

The germline V gene has CDR1 SNHLY and CDR2 FYNNEI. This CDR3 is built from 16 residues. V was trimmed by 11 bases and J by 5 bases, leaving 27 bases between them. The origin of this receptor is a human donor in good health (CMV status not recorded). Some clones in this sample may be carry-over from other donors' samples. Material for sequencing was PBMCs. The chain is built from TRBV2 and TRBJ1-2; D remains unclear. CDR3 region: CARVGRNSPAAYGYTF. CDR3 nucleotides: TGTGCCCGCGTCGGGAGGAACTCCCCTGCGGCTTATGGCTACACCTTC.